The clone carrying this TCR beta chain was recorded once. Its antigen is as yet unknown. The sample originates from a study of long-term antiretroviral therapy in people with HIV. Study information: The earliest specimens came about a decade ahead of the 2015 immediate-ART recommendation. Whole-study findings and limits: All time points showed a repertoire dominated by clones expanded before ART.

A v3.0 immunoSEQ assay was performed at survey level. Measured with immunoSEQ multiplex PCR; TCRdb has only the in-frame clones, and not every one. In the table there are roughly 14,000 clones, about 86% of which are singletons. At minimum, one pre-ART and two post-ART PBMC samples were obtained from each donor. In each sample, roughly 1-11 million cryopreserved PBMC were present before DNA extraction. Germline loops: CDR1 SGHNT, CDR2 YENEEA. This CDR3 is built from 17 residues. Trimming removed 1 base at V and 1 base at J, with 16 bases between. The chain uses TRBV11-3 and TRBJ2-5; tentatively, D is TRBD2 (5 bases). The source is a man aged 35-49 years with HIV. The sequences come from unsorted PBMCs, collected just before starting antiretroviral therapy. The CDR3, as DNA: TGTGCCAGCAGCTTAGGGAGGAGAAGCCAGAGCCAAGAGACCCAGTACTTC. Encoded protein: CASSLGRRSQSQETQYF.